The text below deals with one T cell receptor beta chain. The antigen is not known. The repertoire was sequenced with immunoSEQ multiplex PCR; TCRdb's copy has only in-frame clones and lacks some. The table lists around 89,000 clones, about nine tenths of them singletons. The data were taken from a study of T cell responses to AZD1222 COVID-19 vaccine. Study conclusions and caveats: Clonal diversity was possibly underestimated, and white British individuals and females predominated among donors.

The sequence came from an adult in good health. Sequenced here: peripheral blood, sampled on day 0 of AZD1222 vaccination.

This CDR3 reads CASSYRTADEQYF. CDR3 nucleotide sequence: TGTGCCAGCAGCTACCGGACAGCAGACGAGCAGTACTTC. The chain links TRBV13 to TRBJ2-7; tentatively, D is TRBD1 (6 bases). Germline V gene sequence: CDR1 PRHDT, CDR2 FYEKMQ (reference sequence). This CDR3 is 13 amino acids long. V lost 4 bases to trimming and J lost 5 bases, with 12 bases between them.